This passage covers 2 T cell receptor beta chains from one sample sequenced in a study of glioma-infiltrating T cells after dendritic cell vaccination. Time point given: after dendritic cell vaccination, including at tumor progression/relapse. TCRdb's copy holds only in-frame clones and misses some; the assay was immunoSEQ multiplex PCR. Of about 100,000 clones detected, 75% to 90% appear once; the ten largest clones hold roughly 5.5%. The source was blood, collected after dendritic cell vaccination. These receptors were collected from a human donor with glioblastoma.

V gene TRBV29-1 combines with J gene TRBJ1-1; tentative D call: TRBD1 (5 bases). V lost 4 bases and J 4 bases, leaving 10 bases between the germline ends. The CDR3 has 12 amino acids. CDR1 is SQVTM, CDR2 ANQGSEA, per germline. CDR3 nucleotide sequence: TGCAGCGTTGTGTGGAGGGGCACTGAAGCTTTCTTT. It encodes CSVVWRGTEAFF.

Written as DNA, the CDR3 is TGTGCCAGCAGACCCACCGGTTACGGCACTGAAGCTTTCTTT. Its translation is CASRPTGYGTEAFF. The chain recombines TRBV6-5 with TRBJ1-1; D remains unclear. In germline, CDR1 is MNHEY, CDR2 SVGAGI. The length of the CDR3 is 14 residues. The ends were cut back, 6 bases at V and 4 bases at J, with 15 bases in the middle.